This T cell receptor beta chain appears in the sequencing data of a study of PD-1 blockade in classical Hodgkin lymphoma. Study-level results: Newly diagnosed patients and complete responders had comparable diversity at baseline. What drove the repertoire differences, possibly disease activity or prior therapy, has not been defined. Reported baseline diversity: healthy donors highest, relapsed/refractory patients lowest.

Concerning this clone: As yet, its antigen is unknown.

Clones were read by immunoSEQ multiplex PCR, and TCRdb kept only the in-frame ones, dropping some. The sample lists some 95,000 clones, 89% occurring once. Trimming took 3 bases from V and 0 from J, leaving 12 bases between them. The length of the CDR3 is 16 residues. The V gene's germline CDR1 is PRHDT and CDR2 FYEKMQ (reference sequence). All the patients suffered relapse after autologous stem cell transplantation, and brentuximab vedotin exposure differed. The sample consisted of peripheral blood mononuclear cells (PBMCs), taken before the second cycle of nivolumab. This clonotype was sampled from a human donor with classical Hodgkin lymphoma. This chain connects TRBV13 to TRBJ2-1; D possibly matches TRBD1 or TRBD2 (5 bases each). In nucleotides, the CDR3 is TGTGCCAGCAGCTTCCGGGGCCTCAACTCCTACAATGAGCAGTTCTTC. It codes for CASSFRGLNSYNEQFF.